This TCR beta chain was recorded in a study of CD8 T cells in Susac syndrome. Reverse transcription of about 0.5 to 1 ug RNA was carried out with random hexamers. The TCR beta CDR3 was amplified by immunoSEQ multiplex PCR across 54 Vbeta, 13 Jbeta. MiXCR was run by TCRdb on the immunoSEQ multiplex PCR reads, yielding one entry per CDR3 protein. The table shows 150,000 to 200,000 distinct CDR3 sequences, with 90% to 95% occurring only once. Germline CDR1 reads LGHDT; CDR2 reads YNNKEL (reference sequence). This CDR3 contains 17 residues. The junction had 6 bases not matched to a gene; V was cut back by 0 bases and J by 2 bases. TEMRA cells were FACS-enriched, and CD8+ and CD4+ T cells were isolated negatively.

The receptor comes from a human donor with multiple sclerosis. The genes are TRBV3-1 and TRBJ2-3, with TRBD2 identical over 9 bases. Sequenced material: CD8+ T cells from PBMCs. Here the CDR3 reads CASSQEFPSGITDTQYF. The CDR3 bases are TGTGCCAGCAGCCAAGAGTTCCCTAGCGGGATCACAGATACGCAGTATTTT.